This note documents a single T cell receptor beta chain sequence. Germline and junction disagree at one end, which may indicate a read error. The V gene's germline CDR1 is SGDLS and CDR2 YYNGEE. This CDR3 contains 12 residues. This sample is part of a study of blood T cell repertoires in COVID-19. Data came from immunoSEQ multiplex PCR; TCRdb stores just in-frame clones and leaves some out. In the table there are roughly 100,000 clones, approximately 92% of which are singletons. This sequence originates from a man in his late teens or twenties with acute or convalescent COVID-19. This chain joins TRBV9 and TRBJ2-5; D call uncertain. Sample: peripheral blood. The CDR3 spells CASGVSEETQYF. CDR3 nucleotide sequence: TGTGCCAGCGGCGTGTCAGAAGAGACCCAGTACTTC.